Included here is one TCR beta chain sequence, with context. The target of this receptor is not known. The sample holds no much larger clone one base away, and base qualities are not on file. The CDR3 holds 15 amino acids from the cysteine to the phenylalanine. Only CDR3 DNA is held: 45 bases, read in frame from base 1. CDR1 and CDR2 are drawn from the germline V gene (reference sequence): MNHNY, SVGAGI. The junction carries 12 bases between V and J, which are trimmed by 1 base and 2 bases respectively. The immunoSEQ Assay, a bias-controlled multiplex PCR, was used to amplify TCRbeta CDR3 regions from genomic DNA. As for how the authors treated the data: Within the assay, amplification of reference gene primers was used to estimate how many nucleated cells each sample contained. Sequence reads were collapsed and filtered to measure the absolute abundance of every unique TCRbeta CDR3 rearrangement. For each sample, productive Simpson clonality was calculated as the square root of Simpson's diversity index over productive rearrangements. TCRdb holds this immuneACCESS table with in-frame rearrangements only. Some clones are missing; in checked studies, unresolved V genes explain under half, and the rest has no known cause. V, J and clone size derive from that table, while D and trimming were established from the DNA sequence. The sample data list nearly 35,000 clones, and roughly 80% of these were observed just once. The ten largest make up about 7.4% of the sample.

The sample comes from a study of blood T cell repertoires in COVID-19 (dated by TCRdb to the early 2020s). In terms of the full investigation: Samples covering the acute and convalescent phases of COVID-19 were provided by collaborators in the United States, Italy and Spain. Samples were obtained from the ongoing ImmuneRACE study (first 160 participants) and from about 1,300 subjects provided by 6 global collaborators. The repertoires were released in a freely available public database intended as a resource for research on the immune response to SARS-CoV-2. Deeply sampled blood TCRbeta repertoires from subjects exposed to, actively infected with, or recovered from COVID-19 were included in the dataset. The prospective study material was composed of cDNA or gDNA derived from T cells, B-cell-depleted T cells, or PBMCs. Where available, HLA class I and class II types were taken from metadata supplied by the sample provider and were not determined by assay-based typing. A de-identified subject ID, COVID-19 status, age in years and sex were almost always included in the sample metadata.

The research as a whole found: Clinical and demographic metadata were provided uncurated, with the amount varying by source and participant.

Whole blood was collected in K2EDTA tubes by collaborating institutions according to the institutions' own protocols. For TCRbeta analysis, collaborator samples were shipped as frozen whole blood, as isolated PBMCs, or as DNA extracted from either sample type. Recombination connected TRBV6-6 to TRBJ2-7, and TRBD1 may be the D gene, going by 5 matching bases. The source is a woman in her fifties or sixties with acute or convalescent COVID-19. The sequenced sample consisted of peripheral blood. The CDR3 region: CASSYFSQGTYEQYF. At the DNA level, the sequence is TGTGCCAGCAGTTACTTCTCCCAGGGAACCTACGAGCAGTACTTC.